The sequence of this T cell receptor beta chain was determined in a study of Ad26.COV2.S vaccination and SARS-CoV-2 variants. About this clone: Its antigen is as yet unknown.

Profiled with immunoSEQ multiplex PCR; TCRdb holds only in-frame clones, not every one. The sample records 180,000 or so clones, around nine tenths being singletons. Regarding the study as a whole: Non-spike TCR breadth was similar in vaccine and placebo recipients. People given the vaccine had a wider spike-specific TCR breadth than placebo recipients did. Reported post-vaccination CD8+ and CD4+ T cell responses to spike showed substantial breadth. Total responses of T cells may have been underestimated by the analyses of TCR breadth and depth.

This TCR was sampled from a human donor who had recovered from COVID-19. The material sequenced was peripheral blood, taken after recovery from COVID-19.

CDR3 region: CASSPVRAVGLTQYF. CDR3 DNA: TGTGCCAGCAGCCCGGTCCGTGCGGTGGGCCTTACGCAGTATTTT. The chain links TRBV9 to TRBJ2-3; D remains unclear. The CDR3 is 15 residues long. CDR1 and CDR2 (germline): SGDLS, YYNGEE. V was cut by 4 bases and J by 8 bases, with 20 bases left in between. Variable domain in full (rest from reference TRBV9 and TRBJ2-3): DSGVTQTPKHLITATGQRVTLRCSPRSGDLSVYWYQQSLDQGLQFLIQYYNGEERAKGNILERFSAQQFPDLHSELNLSSLELGDSALYFCASSPVRAVGLTQYFGPGTRLTVL.